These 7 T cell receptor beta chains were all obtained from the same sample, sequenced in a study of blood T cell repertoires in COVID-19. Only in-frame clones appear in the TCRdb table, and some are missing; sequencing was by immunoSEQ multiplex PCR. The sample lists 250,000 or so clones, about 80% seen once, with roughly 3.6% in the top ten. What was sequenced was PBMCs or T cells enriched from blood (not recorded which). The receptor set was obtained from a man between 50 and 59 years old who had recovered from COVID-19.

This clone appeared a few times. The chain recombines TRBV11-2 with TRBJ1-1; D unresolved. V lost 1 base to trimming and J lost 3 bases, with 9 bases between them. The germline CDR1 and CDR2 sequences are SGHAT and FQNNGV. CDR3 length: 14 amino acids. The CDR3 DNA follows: TGTGCCAGCAGCTTAGCGTATTTTGACACTGAAGCTTTCTTT. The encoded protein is CASSLAYFDTEAFF.

The CDR3 DNA follows: TGTGCCAGCAGCTCCGGGGGACTAGGCTCCTACGAGCAGTACTTC. Its protein is CASSSGGLGSYEQYF. The V and J genes are TRBV5-4 and TRBJ2-7; 8 bases fit TRBD2. The CDR3 covers 15 residues. The germline V gene has CDR1 SGHNT and CDR2 YYREEE (reference sequence). V shed 3 bases and J 0 bases; nucleotides not matched to a gene: 5.

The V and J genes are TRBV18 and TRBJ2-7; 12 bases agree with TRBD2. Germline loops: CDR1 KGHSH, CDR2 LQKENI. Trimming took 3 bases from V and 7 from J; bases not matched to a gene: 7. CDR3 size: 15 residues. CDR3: CASSPLAGGPDEQYF. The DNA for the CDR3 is TGTGCCAGCTCACCTCTAGCGGGAGGGCCGGATGAGCAGTACTTC. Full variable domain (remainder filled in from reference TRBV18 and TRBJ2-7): NAGVMQNPRHLVRRRGQEARLRCSPMKGHSHVYWYRQLPEEGLKFMVYLQKENIIDESGMPKERFSAEFPKEGPSILRIQQVVRGDSAAYFCASSPLAGGPDEQYFGPGTRLTVT.

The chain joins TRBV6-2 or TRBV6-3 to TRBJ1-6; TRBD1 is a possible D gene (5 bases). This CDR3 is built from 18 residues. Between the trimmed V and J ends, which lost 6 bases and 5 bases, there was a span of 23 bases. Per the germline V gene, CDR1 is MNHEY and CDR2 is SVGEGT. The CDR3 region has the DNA TGTGCCAGCAGCCCTCGGGGGGTCCCCGCAAACAATAATTCACCCCTCCACTTT. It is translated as CASSPRGVPANNNSPLHF.

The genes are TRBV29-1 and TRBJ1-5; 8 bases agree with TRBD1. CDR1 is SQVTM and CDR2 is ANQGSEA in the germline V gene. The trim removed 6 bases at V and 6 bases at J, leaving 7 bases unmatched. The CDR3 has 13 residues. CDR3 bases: TGCAGCGTCAGTGGACAGGGCGGTCAGCCCCAGCATTTT. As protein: CSVSGQGGQPQHF. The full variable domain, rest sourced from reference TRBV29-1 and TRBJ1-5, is SAVISQKPSRDICQRGTSLTIQCQVDSQVTMMFWYRQQPGQSLTLIATANQGSEATYESGFVIDKFPISRPNLTFSTLTVSNMSPEDSSIYLCSVSGQGGQPQHFGDGTRLSIL.

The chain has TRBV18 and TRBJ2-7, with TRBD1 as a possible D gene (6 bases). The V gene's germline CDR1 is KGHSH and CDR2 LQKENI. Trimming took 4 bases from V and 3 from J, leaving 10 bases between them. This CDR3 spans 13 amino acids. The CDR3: CASSRGQGYEQYF. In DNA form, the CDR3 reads TGTGCCAGCTCACGGGGGCAAGGCTACGAGCAGTACTTC.

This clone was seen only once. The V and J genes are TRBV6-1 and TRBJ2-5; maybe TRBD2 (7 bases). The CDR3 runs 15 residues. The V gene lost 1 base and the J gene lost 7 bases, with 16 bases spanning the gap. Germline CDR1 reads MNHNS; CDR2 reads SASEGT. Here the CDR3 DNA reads TGTGCCAGCAGTGAAGAGGGGGGGAACTGGGGGACCCAGTACTTC. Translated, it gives CASSEEGGNWGTQYF.